These T cell receptor beta chains were read from a single sample in a study of cytomegalovirus exposure and HLA in healthy donors. Assay: immunoSEQ multiplex PCR; the TCRdb copy retains only in-frame clones and omits some. Of 150,000 or so clones in the sample, around 80% are singletons; the top ten hold 1%. Sequencing used PBMCs. These receptors were taken from a woman in her 50s in good health and CMV-seropositive. Both conserved end residues are part of each CDR3. Fields, in order: V gene, J gene, D gene, clone size, CDR3 protein, CDR3 DNA. D genes are given only for firm matches. The listing skips clone size in some rows; elsewhere it reads once, few, many or a size class.

v_gene: TRBV5-4
j_gene: TRBJ2-1
d_gene: TRBD2
abundance: -
CDR3aa: CASSSGLAEYNEQFF
CDR3nt: TGTGCCAGCAGCTCCGGACTAGCGGAATACAATGAGCAGTTCTTC

v_gene: TRBV28
j_gene: TRBJ1-1
d_gene: -
abundance: -
CDR3aa: CASTNWGQGRMNTEAFF
CDR3nt: TGTGCCAGCACCAACTGGGGGCAGGGACGCATGAACACTGAAGCTTTCTTT

v_gene: TRBV6-5
j_gene: TRBJ1-3
d_gene: -
abundance: few
CDR3aa: CASSYRGTRDTIYF
CDR3nt: TGTGCCAGCAGTTACCGGGGGACTCGGGACACCATATATTTT

v_gene: TRBV5-1
j_gene: TRBJ2-7
d_gene: -
abundance: -
CDR3aa: CASSFQQGRQYF
CDR3nt: TGCGCCAGCAGCTTCCAACAGGGAAGGCAGTACTTC

v_gene: TRBV5-1
j_gene: TRBJ2-7
d_gene: TRBD1
abundance: once
CDR3aa: CASSPAPGQGYEQYF
CDR3nt: TGCGCCAGCAGCCCGGCGCCGGGACAGGGCTACGAGCAGTACTTC

v_gene: TRBV19
j_gene: TRBJ1-5
d_gene: TRBD1
abundance: -
CDR3aa: CASSIRTGDGNQPQHF
CDR3nt: TGTGCCAGTAGTATAAGGACAGGGGATGGCAATCAGCCCCAGCATTTT

v_gene: TRBV4-2
j_gene: TRBJ2-3
d_gene: TRBD2
abundance: once
CDR3aa: CASSLTGGFTDTQYF
CDR3nt: TGTGCCAGCAGCCTTACGGGGGGGTTCACAGATACGCAGTATTTT

v_gene: TRBV28
j_gene: TRBJ1-5
d_gene: TRBD1
abundance: -
CDR3aa: CASSWDRGQPQHF
CDR3nt: TGTGCCAGCAGTTGGGACAGGGGCCAGCCCCAGCATTTT

v_gene: TRBV30
j_gene: TRBJ2-5
d_gene: TRBD2
abundance: -
CDR3aa: CAWSFLPGLAGGGETQYF
CDR3nt: TGTGCCTGGAGTTTCTTACCGGGACTAGCGGGAGGGGGGGAGACCCAGTACTTC

v_gene: TRBV13
j_gene: TRBJ2-6
d_gene: -
abundance: -
CDR3aa: CASSLGGPGTGANVLTF
CDR3nt: TGTGCCAGCAGCTTAGGCGGGCCAGGGACTGGGGCCAACGTCCTGACTTTC

v_gene: TRBV12-5
j_gene: TRBJ2-1
d_gene: -
abundance: few
CDR3aa: CASALTGYNEQFF
CDR3nt: TGTGCTAGTGCTTTGACAGGTTACAATGAGCAGTTCTTC

v_gene: TRBV9
j_gene: TRBJ2-3
d_gene: -
abundance: -
CDR3aa: CASSVEQGWVDTQYF
CDR3nt: TGTGCCAGCAGCGTAGAGCAGGGATGGGTAGATACGCAGTATTTT

v_gene: TRBV5-6
j_gene: TRBJ2-7
d_gene: -
abundance: -
CDR3aa: CASSPGVGSARYEQYF
CDR3nt: TGTGCCAGCAGCCCGGGAGTGGGTAGCGCCAGGTACGAGCAGTACTTC

v_gene: TRBV27
j_gene: TRBJ2-3
d_gene: -
abundance: -
CDR3aa: CASRLTVNTDTQYF
CDR3nt: TGTGCCAGCAGATTAACGGTGAACACAGATACGCAGTATTTT

v_gene: TRBV7-3
j_gene: TRBJ2-1
d_gene: -
abundance: once
CDR3aa: CASSSGTGSSYNEQFF
CDR3nt: TGTGCCAGCAGCTCCGGGACTGGGAGCTCCTACAATGAGCAGTTCTTC

v_gene: TRBV4-3
j_gene: TRBJ1-2
d_gene: TRBD1
abundance: -
CDR3aa: CASSQRLQGAYRGYTF
CDR3nt: TGCGCCAGCAGCCAACGGCTACAGGGGGCGTATAGGGGCTACACCTTC

v_gene: TRBV19
j_gene: TRBJ2-1
d_gene: TRBD2
abundance: once
CDR3aa: CASSIGTSLHNEQFF
CDR3nt: TGTGCCAGTAGTATAGGGACTAGCCTCCACAATGAGCAGTTCTTC

v_gene: TRBV11-2
j_gene: TRBJ1-3
d_gene: -
abundance: -
CDR3aa: CASSRRGTGNTIYF
CDR3nt: TGTGCCAGCAGCCGGAGGGGAACTGGAAACACCATATATTTT

v_gene: TRBV9
j_gene: TRBJ2-1
d_gene: -
abundance: -
CDR3aa: CASSAWTSFNEQFF
CDR3nt: TGTGCCAGCAGCGCCTGGACATCCTTCAATGAGCAGTTCTTC

v_gene: TRBV6-5
j_gene: TRBJ1-2
d_gene: -
abundance: -
CDR3aa: CASRAGWYYGYTF
CDR3nt: TGTGCCAGCAGGGCAGGATGGTACTATGGCTACACCTTC

v_gene: TRBV18
j_gene: TRBJ1-1
d_gene: -
abundance: -
CDR3aa: CASSPLPGDTEAFF
CDR3nt: TGTGCCAGCTCACCGCTCCCGGGGGACACTGAAGCTTTCTTT

v_gene: TRBV14
j_gene: TRBJ1-2
d_gene: -
abundance: -
CDR3aa: CASSLRSPTALNYYGYTF
CDR3nt: TGTGCCAGCAGCCTGAGGTCTCCTACGGCCCTAAATTACTATGGCTACACCTTC

v_gene: TRBV2
j_gene: TRBJ1-5
d_gene: TRBD1
abundance: -
CDR3aa: CASSATGGLQPQHF
CDR3nt: TGTGCCAGCAGCGCGACAGGGGGTCTTCAGCCCCAGCATTTT

v_gene: TRBV7-2
j_gene: TRBJ2-5
d_gene: TRBD2
abundance: -
CDR3aa: CASSLARGGKETQYF
CDR3nt: TGTGCCAGCAGCTTAGCTCGGGGGGGCAAGGAGACCCAGTACTTC

v_gene: TRBV14
j_gene: TRBJ2-1
d_gene: TRBD2
abundance: few
CDR3aa: CASSQAGLAAYEQFF
CDR3nt: TGTGCCAGCAGCCAAGCCGGACTAGCGGCTTATGAGCAGTTCTTC

v_gene: TRBV10-3
j_gene: TRBJ1-5
d_gene: -
abundance: -
CDR3aa: CAISDDRRIQQGQPQHF
CDR3nt: TGTGCCATCAGTGACGACAGGCGGATCCAGCAAGGCCAGCCCCAGCATTTT

v_gene: TRBV7-2
j_gene: TRBJ1-6
d_gene: -
abundance: -
CDR3aa: CASSLRQNPSSYNSPLHF
CDR3nt: TGTGCCAGCAGCCTTAGACAAAACCCAAGCTCCTATAATTCACCCCTCCACTTT

v_gene: TRBV28
j_gene: TRBJ1-1
d_gene: TRBD1
abundance: -
CDR3aa: CASSWDRIMNTEAFF
CDR3nt: TGTGCCAGCAGTTGGGACAGAATCATGAACACTGAAGCTTTCTTT

v_gene: TRBV7-2
j_gene: TRBJ2-3
d_gene: -
abundance: -
CDR3aa: CASSLRRTRGRPDTQYF
CDR3nt: TGTGCCAGCAGCCTCCGGCGGACTAGGGGGAGGCCAGATACGCAGTATTTT

v_gene: TRBV20-1
j_gene: TRBJ2-7
d_gene: -
abundance: -
CDR3aa: CSAGQGYEQYF
CDR3nt: TGCAGTGCCGGACAAGGTTACGAGCAGTACTTC

v_gene: TRBV5-1
j_gene: TRBJ2-1
d_gene: -
abundance: few
CDR3aa: CASSTGGSYNEQFF
CDR3nt: TGCGCCAGTTCCACCGGGGGCTCCTACAATGAGCAGTTCTTC

v_gene: TRBV5-6
j_gene: TRBJ1-2
d_gene: -
abundance: -
CDR3aa: CASSPLNYGYTF
CDR3nt: TGTGCCAGCAGCCCTCTTAACTATGGCTACACCTTC

v_gene: TRBV19
j_gene: TRBJ1-5
d_gene: -
abundance: -
CDR3aa: CASKSWGQPQPQHF
CDR3nt: TGTGCCAGTAAATCATGGGGCCAACCTCAGCCCCAGCATTTT

v_gene: TRBV27
j_gene: TRBJ1-5
d_gene: TRBD1
abundance: -
CDR3aa: CASRALGQGDQPQHF
CDR3nt: TGTGCCAGCAGAGCTCTGGGACAGGGTGATCAGCCCCAGCATTTT

v_gene: TRBV7-8
j_gene: TRBJ1-5
d_gene: -
abundance: -
CDR3aa: CASSFAGAGNQPQHF
CDR3nt: TGTGCCAGCAGCTTCGCAGGGGCTGGCAATCAGCCCCAGCATTTT

v_gene: TRBV19
j_gene: TRBJ1-1
d_gene: -
abundance: -
CDR3aa: CASSIDKRGNTEAFF
CDR3nt: TGTGCCAGTAGTATAGATAAAAGGGGTAACACTGAAGCTTTCTTT

v_gene: TRBV5-1
j_gene: TRBJ1-1
d_gene: -
abundance: -
CDR3aa: CASREIGNTEAFF
CDR3nt: TGCGCCAGCAGGGAGATTGGGAACACTGAAGCTTTCTTT

v_gene: TRBV19
j_gene: TRBJ2-7
d_gene: -
abundance: -
CDR3aa: CASQMSGTSEQYF
CDR3nt: TGTGCCAGCCAAATGTCAGGGACATCCGAGCAGTACTTC

v_gene: TRBV7-8
j_gene: TRBJ2-5
d_gene: -
abundance: -
CDR3aa: CASSFFAGTGQETQYF
CDR3nt: TGTGCCAGCAGCTTTTTCGCCGGTACAGGCCAAGAGACCCAGTACTTC

v_gene: TRBV2
j_gene: TRBJ2-7
d_gene: -
abundance: -
CDR3aa: CASTKGLSGGDYEQYF
CDR3nt: TGTGCCAGCACCAAAGGGTTATCAGGCGGGGACTACGAGCAGTACTTC

v_gene: TRBV5-5
j_gene: TRBJ1-3
d_gene: TRBD1
abundance: -
CDR3aa: CASSLAGQVGNTIYF
CDR3nt: TGTGCCAGCAGCTTGGCCGGACAGGTCGGAAACACCATATATTTT

v_gene: TRBV7-8
j_gene: TRBJ2-3
d_gene: -
abundance: -
CDR3aa: CASSKPGAPDTQYF
CDR3nt: TGTGCCAGCAGCAAGCCAGGGGCCCCGGATACGCAGTATTTT

v_gene: TRBV19
j_gene: TRBJ1-2
d_gene: -
abundance: -
CDR3aa: CASSTGKRFYGYTF
CDR3nt: TGTGCCAGTAGTACAGGGAAAAGATTCTATGGCTACACCTTC

v_gene: TRBV7-8
j_gene: TRBJ2-2
d_gene: TRBD1
abundance: -
CDR3aa: CASRVDRERETGELFF
CDR3nt: TGTGCCAGCAGAGTAGACAGGGAGAGGGAGACCGGGGAGCTGTTTTTT

v_gene: TRBV7-9
j_gene: TRBJ2-5
d_gene: -
abundance: few
CDR3aa: CSSSLEASVPGETQYF
CDR3nt: TGTTCCAGCAGCCTAGAGGCTAGCGTCCCGGGTGAGACCCAGTACTTC

v_gene: TRBV11-2
j_gene: TRBJ2-1
d_gene: -
abundance: few
CDR3aa: CASIPLGTGEYNEQFF
CDR3nt: TGTGCCAGCATTCCCTTGGGGACGGGGGAATACAATGAGCAGTTCTTC

v_gene: TRBV25-1
j_gene: TRBJ1-1
d_gene: -
abundance: few
CDR3aa: CASSSGIQGIGTEAFF
CDR3nt: TGTGCCAGCAGTTCGGGAATTCAGGGGATAGGGACTGAAGCTTTCTTT

v_gene: TRBV6-5
j_gene: TRBJ1-6
d_gene: -
abundance: -
CDR3aa: CASSLGAGDNSPLHF
CDR3nt: TGTGCCAGCAGTTTGGGGGCAGGGGATAATTCACCCCTCCACTTT

v_gene: TRBV5-4
j_gene: TRBJ2-3
d_gene: -
abundance: -
CDR3aa: CASSLGASGSTDTQYF
CDR3nt: TGTGCCAGCAGCTTGGGGGCCTCGGGGAGCACAGATACGCAGTATTTT

v_gene: TRBV18
j_gene: TRBJ2-4
d_gene: -
abundance: -
CDR3aa: CASSPLDKNIQYF
CDR3nt: TGTGCCAGCTCTCCCTTAGACAAAAACATTCAGTACTTC

v_gene: TRBV5-4
j_gene: TRBJ2-7
d_gene: -
abundance: -
CDR3aa: CASSKKTQGFGHEQYF
CDR3nt: TGTGCCAGCAGCAAAAAGACCCAGGGGTTCGGTCACGAGCAGTACTTC

v_gene: TRBV4-3
j_gene: TRBJ2-7
d_gene: TRBD2
abundance: -
CDR3aa: CASSHRTSGGANEQYF
CDR3nt: TGCGCCAGCAGCCACCGGACTAGCGGGGGGGCCAACGAGCAGTACTTC